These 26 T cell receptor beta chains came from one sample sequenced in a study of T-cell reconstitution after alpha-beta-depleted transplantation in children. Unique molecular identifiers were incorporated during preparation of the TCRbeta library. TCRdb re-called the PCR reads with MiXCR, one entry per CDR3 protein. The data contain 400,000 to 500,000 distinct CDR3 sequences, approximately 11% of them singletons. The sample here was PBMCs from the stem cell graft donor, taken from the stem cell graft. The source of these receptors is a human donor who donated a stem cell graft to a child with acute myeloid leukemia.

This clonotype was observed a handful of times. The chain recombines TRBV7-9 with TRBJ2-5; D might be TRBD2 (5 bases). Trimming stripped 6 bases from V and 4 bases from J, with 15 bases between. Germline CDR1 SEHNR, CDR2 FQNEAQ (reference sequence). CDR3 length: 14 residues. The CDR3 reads CASSFPGFPETQYF. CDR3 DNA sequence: TGTGCCAGCAGTTTTCCGGGGTTCCCAGAGACCCAGTACTTC.

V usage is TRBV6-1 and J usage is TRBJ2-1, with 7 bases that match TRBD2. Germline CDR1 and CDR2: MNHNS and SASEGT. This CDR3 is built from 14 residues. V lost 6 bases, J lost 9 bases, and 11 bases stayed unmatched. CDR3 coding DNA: TGTGCCAGCAGGAGCGGCGGGAGTATCGGTGAGCAGTTCTTC. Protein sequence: CASRSGGSIGEQFF.

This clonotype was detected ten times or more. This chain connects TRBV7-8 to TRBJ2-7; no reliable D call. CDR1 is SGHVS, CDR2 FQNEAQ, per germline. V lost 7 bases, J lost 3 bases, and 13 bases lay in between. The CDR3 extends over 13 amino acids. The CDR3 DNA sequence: TGTGCCAGCACCCCGGGCCCCAACTACGAGCAGTACTTC. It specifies CASTPGPNYEQYF.

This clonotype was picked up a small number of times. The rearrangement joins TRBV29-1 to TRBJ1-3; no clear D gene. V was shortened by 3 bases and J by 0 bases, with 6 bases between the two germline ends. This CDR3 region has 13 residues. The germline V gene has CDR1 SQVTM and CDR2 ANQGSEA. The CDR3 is CSVDADSGNTIYF. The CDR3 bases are TGCAGCGTTGACGCAGACTCTGGAAACACCATATATTTT.

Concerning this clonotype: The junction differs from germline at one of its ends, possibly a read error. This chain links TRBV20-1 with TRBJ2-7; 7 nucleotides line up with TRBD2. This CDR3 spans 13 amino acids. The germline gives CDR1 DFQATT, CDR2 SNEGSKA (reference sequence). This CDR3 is CIASGLGSYEQYF. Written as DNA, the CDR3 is TGCATTGCTAGCGGACTAGGCTCTTACGAGCAGTACTTC.

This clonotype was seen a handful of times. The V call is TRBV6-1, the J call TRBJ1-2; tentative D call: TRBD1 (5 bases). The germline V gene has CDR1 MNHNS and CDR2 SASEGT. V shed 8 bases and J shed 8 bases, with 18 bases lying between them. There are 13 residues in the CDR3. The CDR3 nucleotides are TGTGCCAGCGGAGACGGACGGTCAGGGGGCTACACCTTC. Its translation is CASGDGRSGGYTF.

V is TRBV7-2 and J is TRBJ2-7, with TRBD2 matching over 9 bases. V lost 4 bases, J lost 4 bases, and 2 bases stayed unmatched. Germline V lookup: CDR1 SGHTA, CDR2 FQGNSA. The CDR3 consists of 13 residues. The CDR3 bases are TGTGCCAGCAGCTCAGGACTAGCGTACGAGCAGTACTTC. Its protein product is CASSSGLAYEQYF. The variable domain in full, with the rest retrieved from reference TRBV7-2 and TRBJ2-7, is GAGVSQSPSNKVTEKGKDVELRCDPISGHTALYWYRQSLGQGLEFLIYFQGNSAPDKSGLPSDRFSAERTGGSVSTLTIQRTQQEDSAVYLCASSSGLAYEQYFGPGTRLTVT.

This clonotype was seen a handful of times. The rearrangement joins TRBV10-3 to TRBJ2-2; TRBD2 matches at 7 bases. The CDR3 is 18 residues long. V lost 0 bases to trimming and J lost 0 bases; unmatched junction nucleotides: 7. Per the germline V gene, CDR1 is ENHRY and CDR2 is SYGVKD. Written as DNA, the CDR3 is TGTGCCATCAGTGAGTCGAAAGGGAGGGTCGCGAACACCGGGGAGCTGTTTTTT. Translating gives CAISESKGRVANTGELFF.

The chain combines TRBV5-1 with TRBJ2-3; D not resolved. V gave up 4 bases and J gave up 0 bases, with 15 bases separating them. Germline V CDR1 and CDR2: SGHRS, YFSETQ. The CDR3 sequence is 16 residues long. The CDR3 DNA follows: TGCGCCAGCAGCCCCCCGGCTCTGTCTAGCACAGATACGCAGTATTTT. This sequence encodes CASSPPALSSTDTQYF.

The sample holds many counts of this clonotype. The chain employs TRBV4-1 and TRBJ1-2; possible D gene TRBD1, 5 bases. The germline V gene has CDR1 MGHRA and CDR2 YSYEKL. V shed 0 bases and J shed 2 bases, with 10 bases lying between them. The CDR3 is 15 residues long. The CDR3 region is CASSQDETDNYGYTF. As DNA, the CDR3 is TGCGCCAGCAGCCAAGACGAGACAGACAACTATGGCTACACCTTC.

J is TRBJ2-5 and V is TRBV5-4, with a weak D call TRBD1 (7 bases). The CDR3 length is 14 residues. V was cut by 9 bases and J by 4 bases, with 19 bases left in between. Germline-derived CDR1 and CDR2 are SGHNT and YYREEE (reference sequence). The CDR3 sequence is CAITSFQGGETQYF. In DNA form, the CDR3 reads TGTGCCATCACGTCCTTCCAGGGGGGAGAGACCCAGTACTTC.

The CDR3 bases are TGCAGTGCTAGAGCTCCCCGGGACAGGGTCAATCAGCCCCAGCATTTT. The encoded protein is CSARAPRDRVNQPQHF. The chain is built from TRBV20-1 and TRBJ1-5, with 9 bases that match TRBD1. There are 16 residues in the CDR3. V lost 1 base to trimming and J lost 3 bases; unmatched junction nucleotides: 7. Germline V gene lookup returns CDR1 DFQATT and CDR2 SNEGSKA (reference sequence).

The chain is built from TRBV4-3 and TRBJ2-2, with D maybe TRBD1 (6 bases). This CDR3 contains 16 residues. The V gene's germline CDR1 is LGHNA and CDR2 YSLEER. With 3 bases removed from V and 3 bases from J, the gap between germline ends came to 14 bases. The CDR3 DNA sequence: TGCGCCAGCAGCCAGGAACGTGGACAGTACACCGGGGAGCTGTTTTTT. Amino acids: CASSQERGQYTGELFF.

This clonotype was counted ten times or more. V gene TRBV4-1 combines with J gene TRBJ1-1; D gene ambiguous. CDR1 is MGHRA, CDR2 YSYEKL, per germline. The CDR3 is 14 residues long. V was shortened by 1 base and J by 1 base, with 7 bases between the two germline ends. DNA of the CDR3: TGCGCCAGCAGCCAAGGTCAGTCGAACACTGAAGCTTTCTTT. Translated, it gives CASSQGQSNTEAFF.

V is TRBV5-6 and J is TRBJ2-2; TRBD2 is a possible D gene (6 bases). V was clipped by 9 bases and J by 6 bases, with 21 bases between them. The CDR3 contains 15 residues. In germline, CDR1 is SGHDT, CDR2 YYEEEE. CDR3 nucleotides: TGTGCCATGGGCCCCGGGGCAGGGAGGCCCGGGGAGCTGTTTTTT. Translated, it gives CAMGPGAGRPGELFF.

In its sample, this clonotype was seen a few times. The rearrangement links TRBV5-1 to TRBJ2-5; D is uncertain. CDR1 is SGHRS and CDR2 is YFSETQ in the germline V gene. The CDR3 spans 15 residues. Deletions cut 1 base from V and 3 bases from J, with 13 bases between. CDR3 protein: CASSLRASSEETQYF. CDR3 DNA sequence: TGCGCCAGCAGCTTGAGGGCCTCATCGGAAGAGACCCAGTACTTC.

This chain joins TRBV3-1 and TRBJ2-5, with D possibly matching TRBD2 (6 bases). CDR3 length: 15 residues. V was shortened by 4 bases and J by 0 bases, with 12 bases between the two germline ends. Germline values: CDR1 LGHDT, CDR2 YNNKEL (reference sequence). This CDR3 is CASSLWGGDQETQYF. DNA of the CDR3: TGTGCCAGCAGCCTTTGGGGCGGGGACCAAGAGACCCAGTACTTC.

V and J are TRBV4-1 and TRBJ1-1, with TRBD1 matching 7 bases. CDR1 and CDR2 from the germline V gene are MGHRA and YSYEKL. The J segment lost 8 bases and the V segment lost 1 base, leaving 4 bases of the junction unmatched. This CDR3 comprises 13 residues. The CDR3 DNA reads TGCGCCAGCAGCCAAGTTACAGGGGTGGAAGCTTTCTTT. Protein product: CASSQVTGVEAFF.

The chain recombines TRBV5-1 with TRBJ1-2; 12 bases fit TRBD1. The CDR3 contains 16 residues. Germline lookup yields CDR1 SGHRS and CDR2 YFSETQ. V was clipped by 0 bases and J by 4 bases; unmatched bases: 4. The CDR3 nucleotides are TGCGCCAGCAGCTTGGGGGACAGGGGGCGAAGCTATGGCTACACCTTC. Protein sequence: CASSLGDRGRSYGYTF.

The CDR3 sequence: CSARGPEYTEAFF. The CDR3 coding sequence is TGCAGTGCTAGAGGTCCAGAATACACTGAAGCTTTCTTT. This sequence joins TRBV20-1 and TRBJ1-1; D is ambiguous. V was trimmed by 1 base and J by 3 bases, leaving 9 bases between them. Germline CDR1 is DFQATT and CDR2 is SNEGSKA (reference sequence). The length of the CDR3 is 13 residues.

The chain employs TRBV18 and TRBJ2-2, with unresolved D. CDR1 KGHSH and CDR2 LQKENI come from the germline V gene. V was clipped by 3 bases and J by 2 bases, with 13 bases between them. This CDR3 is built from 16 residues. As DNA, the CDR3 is TGTGCCAGCTCACCGGACCCAGGATTTAACACCGGGGAGCTGTTTTTT. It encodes CASSPDPGFNTGELFF.

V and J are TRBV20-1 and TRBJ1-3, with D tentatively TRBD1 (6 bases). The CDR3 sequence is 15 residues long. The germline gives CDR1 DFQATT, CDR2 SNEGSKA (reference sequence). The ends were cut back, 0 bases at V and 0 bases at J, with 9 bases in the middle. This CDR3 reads CSARDETGSGNTIYF. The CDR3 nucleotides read TGCAGTGCTAGAGACGAGACAGGCTCTGGAAACACCATATATTTT.

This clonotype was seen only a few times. This CDR3 is CSAGEGPPGTIQYF. The CDR3 nucleotides are TGCAGTGCTGGGGAAGGACCCCCAGGTACCATTCAGTACTTC. The gene calls are TRBV20-1 and TRBJ2-4, with D uncertain. CDR1 is DFQATT and CDR2 is SNEGSKA in the germline V gene (reference sequence). The CDR3 spans 14 residues. Trimming stripped 5 bases from V and 9 bases from J, with 20 bases between.

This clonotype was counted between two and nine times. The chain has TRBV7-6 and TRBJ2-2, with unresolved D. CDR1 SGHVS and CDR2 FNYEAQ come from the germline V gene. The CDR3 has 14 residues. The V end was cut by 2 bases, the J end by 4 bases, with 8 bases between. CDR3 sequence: CASSLIIGTGELFF. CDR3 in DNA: TGTGCCAGCAGCTTAATTATTGGCACCGGGGAGCTGTTTTTT.

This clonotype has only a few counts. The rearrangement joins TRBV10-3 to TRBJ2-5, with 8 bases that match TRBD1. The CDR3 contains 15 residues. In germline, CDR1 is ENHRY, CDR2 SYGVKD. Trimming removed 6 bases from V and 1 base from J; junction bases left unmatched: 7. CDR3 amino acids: CAIRDREQGQETQYF. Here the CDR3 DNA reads TGTGCCATCAGGGACAGGGAACAAGGCCAAGAGACCCAGTACTTC.

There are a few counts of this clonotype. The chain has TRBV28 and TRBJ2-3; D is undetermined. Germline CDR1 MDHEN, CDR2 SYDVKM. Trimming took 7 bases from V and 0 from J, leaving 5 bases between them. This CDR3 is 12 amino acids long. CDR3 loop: CASTDSTDTQYF. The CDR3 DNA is TGTGCCAGCACCGACAGCACAGATACGCAGTATTTT.